Listed below are T cell receptor beta chains from one sample, sequenced in a study of shared clonotypes between healthy human individuals. The method was immunoSEQ multiplex PCR; TCRdb's version includes in-frame clones alone and lacks a portion of them. The repertoire has around 450,000 clones, 75% to 85% of them found once; the top ten carry roughly 13%. Sequenced material: PBMCs. These receptors were taken from a woman aged 40 to 50 in good health. Some clones in this sample may be carry-over from other donors' samples. The conserved cysteine and the conserved F or W are not part of the CDR3 here. A D gene is named only where the DNA matches it firmly.

TRBJ2-7,-,TRBV5-1,ASSLSRSGAKDYEQY
TRBJ2-7,TRBD1,TRBV19,ASSMGDRPPYEQY
TRBJ2-7,-,TRBV5-8,ASSLRGGVGLHYEQY
TRBJ2-6,TRBD2,TRBV28,AIGLEFSGANVLT
TRBJ2-1,TRBD2,TRBV5-1,ASSLGAGGRYNEQF
-,-,TRBV4-1,ASSPQGIRNEQY
TRBJ2-7,-,TRBV9,ASGQGGGGSYEQY
TRBJ1-1,-,TRBV30,AWSPDRNTEAF
TRBJ2-2,TRBD1,TRBV7-3,ASAPDRVGGELF
TRBJ2-5,TRBD1,TRBV28,ASSTQGAGETQY
TRBJ1-4,TRBD1,TRBV7-6,ASSPNPGQGGEKLF
TRBJ2-3,-,TRBV5-1,ASTGTATDTQY
TRBJ1-2,-,TRBV28,ASTPGAPRYGYT
TRBJ1-5,TRBD1,TRBV30,AYTRDRDQPQH
TRBJ2-7,-,TRBV28,ASSAPRGVSYEQY
TRBJ2-5,-,TRBV11-2,ASSPIKRQETQY
-,-,TRBV28,ASSTRQAYEQY
TRBJ1-2,-,TRBV11-2,ASSLGEASGYGYT
TRBJ2-3,TRBD2,TRBV7-2,ASSLASGLGLDTQY
TRBJ2-1,-,TRBV7-3,ASSFRGFADEQF
TRBJ1-1,-,TRBV5-1,ASSPGGRAEAF
TRBJ2-7,TRBD2,TRBV7-2,ASSLRGTSGYYPYEQY
TRBJ2-7,TRBD1,TRBV28,ASSQNTGGSSYEQY
TRBJ2-1,-,TRBV7-2,ASSRTPGPVNEQF
TRBJ2-7,-,TRBV6-6,ASSYSQGPYEQY
TRBJ2-5,TRBD2,TRBV19,ASSMELAGGTQY
TRBJ2-7,-,TRBV4-2,ASSQEGSLVDESGEQY
TRBJ2-3,-,TRBV28,ASSLPWVTQY
-,TRBD2,TRBV5-4,ASSLAGTRLSYEQY
TRBJ2-1,-,TRBV25-1,ASSATALGFYNEQF
TRBJ1-4,-,TRBV10-1,ASSDKGANEKLF